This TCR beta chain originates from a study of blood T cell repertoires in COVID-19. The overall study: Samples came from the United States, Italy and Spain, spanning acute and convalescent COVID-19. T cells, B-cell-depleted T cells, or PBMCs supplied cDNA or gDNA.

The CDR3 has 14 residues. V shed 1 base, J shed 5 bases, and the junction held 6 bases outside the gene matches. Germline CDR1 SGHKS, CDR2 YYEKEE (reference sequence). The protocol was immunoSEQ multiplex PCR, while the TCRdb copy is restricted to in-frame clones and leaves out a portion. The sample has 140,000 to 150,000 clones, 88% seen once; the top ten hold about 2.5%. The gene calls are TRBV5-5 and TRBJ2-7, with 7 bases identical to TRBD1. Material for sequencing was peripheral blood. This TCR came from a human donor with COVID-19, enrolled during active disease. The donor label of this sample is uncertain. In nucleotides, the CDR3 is TGTGCCAGCAGCTTGAGCAGGGGGTTGAACGAGCAGTACTTC. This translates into CASSLSRGLNEQYF.